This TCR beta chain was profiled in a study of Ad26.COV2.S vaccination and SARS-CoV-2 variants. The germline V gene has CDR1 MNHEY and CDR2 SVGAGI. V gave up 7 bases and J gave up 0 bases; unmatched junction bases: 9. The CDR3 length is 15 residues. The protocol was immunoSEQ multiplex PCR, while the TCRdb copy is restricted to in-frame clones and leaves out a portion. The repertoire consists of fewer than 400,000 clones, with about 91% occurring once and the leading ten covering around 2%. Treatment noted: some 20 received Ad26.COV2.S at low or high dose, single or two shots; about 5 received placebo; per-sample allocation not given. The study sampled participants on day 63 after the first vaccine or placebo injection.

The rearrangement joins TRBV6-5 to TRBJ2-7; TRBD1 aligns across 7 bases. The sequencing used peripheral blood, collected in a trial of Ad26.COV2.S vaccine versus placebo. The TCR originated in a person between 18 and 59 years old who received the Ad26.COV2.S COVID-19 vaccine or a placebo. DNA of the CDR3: TGTGCCAGCAAATTCGACAGGGCAACCTCCTACGAGCAGTACTTC. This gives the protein CASKFDRATSYEQYF.